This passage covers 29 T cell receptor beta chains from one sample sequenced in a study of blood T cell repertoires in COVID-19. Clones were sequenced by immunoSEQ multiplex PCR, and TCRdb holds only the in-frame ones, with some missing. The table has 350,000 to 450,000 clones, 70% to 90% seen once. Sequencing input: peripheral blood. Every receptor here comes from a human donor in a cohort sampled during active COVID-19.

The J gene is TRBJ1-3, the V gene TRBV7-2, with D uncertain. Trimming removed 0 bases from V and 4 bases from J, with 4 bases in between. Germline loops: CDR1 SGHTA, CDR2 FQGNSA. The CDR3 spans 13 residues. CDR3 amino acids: CASSLAPGNTIYF. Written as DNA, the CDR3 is TGTGCCAGCAGCTTAGCCCCGGGAAACACCATATATTTT.

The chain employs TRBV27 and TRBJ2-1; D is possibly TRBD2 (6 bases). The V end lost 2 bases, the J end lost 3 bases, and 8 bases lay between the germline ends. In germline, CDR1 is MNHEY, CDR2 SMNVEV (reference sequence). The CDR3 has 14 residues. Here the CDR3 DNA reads TGTGCCAGCAGTTTAGGAGGGAACTACAATGAGCAGTTCTTC. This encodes CASSLGGNYNEQFF.

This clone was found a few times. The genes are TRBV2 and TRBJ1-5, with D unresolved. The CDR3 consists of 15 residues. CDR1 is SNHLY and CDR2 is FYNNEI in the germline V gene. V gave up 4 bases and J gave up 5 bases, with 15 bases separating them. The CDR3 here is CASSVLGGGYQPQHF. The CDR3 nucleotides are TGTGCCAGCAGTGTGCTGGGAGGAGGATATCAGCCCCAGCATTTT.

CDR3 nucleotides: TGTGCCAGCAGTACACGGACAAGGCTGTTTTTT. Translated, it gives CASSTRTRLFF. The V and J genes are TRBV6-5 and TRBJ1-4, with D possibly matching TRBD1 (5 bases). V lost 5 bases to trimming and J lost 14 bases, with 12 bases between them. Germline V gene lookup returns CDR1 MNHEY and CDR2 SVGAGI. The CDR3 contains 11 residues.

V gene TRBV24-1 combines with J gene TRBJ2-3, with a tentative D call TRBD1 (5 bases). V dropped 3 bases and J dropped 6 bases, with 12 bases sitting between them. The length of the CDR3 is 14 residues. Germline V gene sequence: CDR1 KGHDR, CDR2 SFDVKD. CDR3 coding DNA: TGTGCCACCAGTGATAACTCAGGGTCCGATACGCAGTATTTT. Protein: CATSDNSGSDTQYF.

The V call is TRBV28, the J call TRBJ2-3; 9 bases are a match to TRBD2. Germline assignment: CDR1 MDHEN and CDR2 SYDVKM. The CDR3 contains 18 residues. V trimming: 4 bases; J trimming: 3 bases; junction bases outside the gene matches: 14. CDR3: CASSSSRWREGRTDTQYF. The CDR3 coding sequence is TGTGCCAGCAGTTCGTCCCGCTGGCGGGAGGGGAGGACAGATACGCAGTATTTT.

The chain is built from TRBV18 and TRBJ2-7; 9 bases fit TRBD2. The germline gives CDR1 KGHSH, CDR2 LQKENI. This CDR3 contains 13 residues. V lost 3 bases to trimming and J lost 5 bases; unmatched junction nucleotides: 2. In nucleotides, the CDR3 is TGTGCCAGCTCACCGACTAGCGGTCACGAGCAGTACTTC. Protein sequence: CASSPTSGHEQYF.

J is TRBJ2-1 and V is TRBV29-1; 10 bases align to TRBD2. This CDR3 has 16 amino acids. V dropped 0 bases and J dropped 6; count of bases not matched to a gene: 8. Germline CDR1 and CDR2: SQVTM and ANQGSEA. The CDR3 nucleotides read TGCAGCGTTGAAGACACGCCTAGCGGGAGAGGCAATGAGCAGTTCTTC. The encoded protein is CSVEDTPSGRGNEQFF.

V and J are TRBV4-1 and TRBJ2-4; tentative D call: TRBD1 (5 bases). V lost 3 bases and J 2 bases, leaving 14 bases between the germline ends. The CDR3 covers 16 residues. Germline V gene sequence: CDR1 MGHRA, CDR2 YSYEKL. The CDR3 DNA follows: TGCGCCAGCAGCCACCTCGTTGCGGACACCAAAAACATTCAGTACTTC. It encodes CASSHLVADTKNIQYF.

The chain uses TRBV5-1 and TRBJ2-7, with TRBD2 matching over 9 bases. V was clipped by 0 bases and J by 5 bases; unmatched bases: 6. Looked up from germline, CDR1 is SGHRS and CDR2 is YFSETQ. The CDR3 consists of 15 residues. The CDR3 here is CASSLDSSGENEQYF. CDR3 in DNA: TGCGCCAGCAGCTTGGATTCTAGCGGGGAGAACGAGCAGTACTTC.

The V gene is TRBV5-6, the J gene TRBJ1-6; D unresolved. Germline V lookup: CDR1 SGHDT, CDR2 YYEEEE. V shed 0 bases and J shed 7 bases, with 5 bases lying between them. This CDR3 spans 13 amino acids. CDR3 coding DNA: TGTGCCAGCAGCTTGGACAGAAATTCACCCCTCCACTTT. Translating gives CASSLDRNSPLHF. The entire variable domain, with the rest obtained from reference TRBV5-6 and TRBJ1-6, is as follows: DAGVTQSPTHLIKTRGQQVTLRCSPKSGHDTVSWYQQALGQGPQFIFQYYEEEERQRGNFPDRFSGHQFPNYSSELNVNALLLGDSALYLCASSLDRNSPLHFGNGTRLTVT.

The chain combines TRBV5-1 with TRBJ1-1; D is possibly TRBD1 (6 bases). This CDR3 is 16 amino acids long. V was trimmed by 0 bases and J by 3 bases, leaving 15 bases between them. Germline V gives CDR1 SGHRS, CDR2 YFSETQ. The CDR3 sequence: CASSLAVGGRDTEAFF. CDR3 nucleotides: TGCGCCAGCAGCTTGGCCGTTGGGGGCCGCGACACTGAAGCTTTCTTT.

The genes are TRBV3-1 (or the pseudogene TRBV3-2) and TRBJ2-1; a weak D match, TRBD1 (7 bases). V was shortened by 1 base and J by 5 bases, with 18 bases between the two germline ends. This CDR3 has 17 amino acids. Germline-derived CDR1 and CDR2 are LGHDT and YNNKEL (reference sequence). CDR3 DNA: TGTGCCAGCAGCCAAGCGTCTAGGAGGGGGCGACACAATGAGCAGTTCTTC. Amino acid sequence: CASSQASRRGRHNEQFF.

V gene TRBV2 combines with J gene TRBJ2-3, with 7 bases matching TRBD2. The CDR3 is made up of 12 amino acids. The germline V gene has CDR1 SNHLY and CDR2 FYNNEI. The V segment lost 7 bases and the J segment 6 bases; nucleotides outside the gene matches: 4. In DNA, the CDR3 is TGTGCCAGCAACACCGGGGGGGATACGCAGTATTTT. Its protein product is CASNTGGDTQYF.

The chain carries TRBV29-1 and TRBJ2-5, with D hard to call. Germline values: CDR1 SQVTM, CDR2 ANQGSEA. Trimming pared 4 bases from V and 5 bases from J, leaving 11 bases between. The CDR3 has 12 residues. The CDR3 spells CSVAPVAETQYF. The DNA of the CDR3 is TGCAGCGTTGCCCCCGTGGCTGAGACCCAGTACTTC.

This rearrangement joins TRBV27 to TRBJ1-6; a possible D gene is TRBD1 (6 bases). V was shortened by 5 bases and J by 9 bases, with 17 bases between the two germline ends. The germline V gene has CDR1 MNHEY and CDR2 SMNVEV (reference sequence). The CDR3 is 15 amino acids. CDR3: CASSATSGAVSPLHF. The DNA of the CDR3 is TGTGCCAGCAGTGCTACATCAGGGGCAGTTTCACCCCTCCACTTT.

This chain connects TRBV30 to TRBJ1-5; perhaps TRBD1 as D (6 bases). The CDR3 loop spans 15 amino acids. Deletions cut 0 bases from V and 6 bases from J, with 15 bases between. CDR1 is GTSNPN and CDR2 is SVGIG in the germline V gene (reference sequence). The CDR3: CAWSVRGAVGQPQHF. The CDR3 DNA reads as TGTGCCTGGAGTGTCAGGGGCGCAGTGGGTCAGCCCCAGCATTTT. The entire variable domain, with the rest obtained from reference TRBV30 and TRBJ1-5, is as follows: SQTIHQWPATLVQPVGSPLSLECTVEGTSNPNLYWYRQAAGRGLQLLFYSVGIGQISSEVPQNLSASRPQDRQFILSSKKLLLSDSGFYLCAWSVRGAVGQPQHFGDGTRLSIL.

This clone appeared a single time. CDR3 amino acids: CASIRAGLGNTIYF. The DNA for the CDR3 is TGTGCCAGCATTAGGGCAGGGCTTGGAAACACCATATATTTT. The rearrangement links TRBV7-6 to TRBJ1-3; the D gene is possibly TRBD1 (5 bases). The CDR3 is 14 residues long. V dropped 7 bases and J dropped 3 bases, with 13 bases sitting between them. Germline V gene sequence: CDR1 SGHVS, CDR2 FNYEAQ.

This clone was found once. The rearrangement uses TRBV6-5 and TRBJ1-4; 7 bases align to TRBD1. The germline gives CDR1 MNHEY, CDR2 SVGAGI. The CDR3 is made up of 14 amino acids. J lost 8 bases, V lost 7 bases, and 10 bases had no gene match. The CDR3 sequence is CASTRRQGSEKLFF. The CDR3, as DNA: TGTGCCAGCACTCGACGACAGGGTTCGGAAAAACTGTTTTTT.

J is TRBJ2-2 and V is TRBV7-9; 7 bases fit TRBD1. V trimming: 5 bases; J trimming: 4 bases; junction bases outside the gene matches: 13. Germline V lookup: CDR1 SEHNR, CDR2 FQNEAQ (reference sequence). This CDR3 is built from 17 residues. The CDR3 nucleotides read TGTGCCAGCAGCACTGTGTCCACAGGGGTGGGCACCGGGGAGCTGTTTTTT. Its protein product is CASSTVSTGVGTGELFF. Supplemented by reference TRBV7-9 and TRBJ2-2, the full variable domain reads DTGVSQNPRHKITKRGQNVTFRCDPISEHNRLYWYRQTLGQGPEFLTYFQNEAQLEKSRLLSDRFSAERPKGSFSTLEIQRTEQGDSAMYLCASSTVSTGVGTGELFFGEGSRLTVL.

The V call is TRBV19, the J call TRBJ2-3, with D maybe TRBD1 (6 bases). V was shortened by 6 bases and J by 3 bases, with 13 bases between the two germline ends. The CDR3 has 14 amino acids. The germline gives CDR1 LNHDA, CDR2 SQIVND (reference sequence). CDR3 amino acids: CASRKAGVTDTQYF. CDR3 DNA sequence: TGTGCCAGTAGAAAAGCAGGGGTTACAGATACGCAGTATTTT.

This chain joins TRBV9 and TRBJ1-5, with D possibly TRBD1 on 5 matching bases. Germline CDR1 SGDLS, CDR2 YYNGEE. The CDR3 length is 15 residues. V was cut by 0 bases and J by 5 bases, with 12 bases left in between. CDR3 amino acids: CASSVVWGWDQPQHF. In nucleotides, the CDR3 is TGTGCCAGCAGCGTAGTTTGGGGCTGGGATCAGCCCCAGCATTTT.

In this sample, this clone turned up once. The CDR3 sequence is CASMRTRSAGELFF. CDR3 nucleotides: TGTGCCAGCATGCGGACTAGATCCGCCGGGGAGCTGTTTTTT. The genes are TRBV6-6 and TRBJ2-2, with TRBD2 identical over 7 bases. The CDR3 is 14 amino acids. The V segment lost 7 bases and the J segment 6 bases; nucleotides outside the gene matches: 8. Germline lookup yields CDR1 MNHNY and CDR2 SVGAGI (reference sequence).

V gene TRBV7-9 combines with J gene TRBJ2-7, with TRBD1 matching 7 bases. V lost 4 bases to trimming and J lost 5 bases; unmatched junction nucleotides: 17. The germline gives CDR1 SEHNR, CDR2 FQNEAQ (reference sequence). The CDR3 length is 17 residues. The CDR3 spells CASSYLAGTEIADEQYF. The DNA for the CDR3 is TGTGCCAGCAGCTACCTTGCCGGGACAGAAATTGCCGACGAGCAGTACTTC.

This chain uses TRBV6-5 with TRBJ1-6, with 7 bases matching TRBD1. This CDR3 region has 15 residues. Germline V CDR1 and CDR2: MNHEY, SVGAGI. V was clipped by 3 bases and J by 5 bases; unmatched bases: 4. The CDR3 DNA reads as TGTGCCAGCAGTTATGACAGGGCGCATAATTCACCCCTCCACTTT. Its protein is CASSYDRAHNSPLHF.

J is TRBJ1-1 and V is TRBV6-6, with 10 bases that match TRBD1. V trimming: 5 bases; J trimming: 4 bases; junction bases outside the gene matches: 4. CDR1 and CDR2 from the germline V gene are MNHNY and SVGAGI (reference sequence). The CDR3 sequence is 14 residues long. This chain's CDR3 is CASSRGQGVTEAFF. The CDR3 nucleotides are TGTGCCAGCAGTCGCGGACAGGGGGTCACTGAAGCTTTCTTT.

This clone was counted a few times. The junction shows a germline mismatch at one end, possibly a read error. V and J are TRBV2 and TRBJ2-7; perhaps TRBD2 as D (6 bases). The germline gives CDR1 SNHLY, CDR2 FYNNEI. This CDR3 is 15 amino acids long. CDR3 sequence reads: CASREGTSLAYEQYF. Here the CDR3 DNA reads TGTGCCAGCAGGGAAGGTACTAGCTTGGCCTACGAGCAGTACTTC.

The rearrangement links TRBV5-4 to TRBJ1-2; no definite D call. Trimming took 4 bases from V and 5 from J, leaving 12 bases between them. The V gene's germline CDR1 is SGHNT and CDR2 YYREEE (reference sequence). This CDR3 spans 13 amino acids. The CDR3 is CASSPAVEYGYTF. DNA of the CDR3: TGTGCCAGCAGCCCCGCGGTCGAGTATGGCTACACCTTC. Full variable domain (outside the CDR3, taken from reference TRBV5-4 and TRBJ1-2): ETGVTQSPTHLIKTRGQQVTLRCSSQSGHNTVSWYQQALGQGPQFIFQYYREEENGRGNFPPRFSGLQFPNYSSELNVNALELDDSALYLCASSPAVEYGYTFGSGTRLTVV.

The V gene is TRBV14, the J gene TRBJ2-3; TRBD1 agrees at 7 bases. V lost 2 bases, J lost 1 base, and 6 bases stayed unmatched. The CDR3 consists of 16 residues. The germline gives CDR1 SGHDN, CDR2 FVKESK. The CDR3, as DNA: TGTGCCAGCAGCCAACGACAGGGTGGGGGCACAGATACGCAGTATTTT. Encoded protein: CASSQRQGGGTDTQYF.